Included here is one T cell receptor beta chain sequence, with context. Its antigen is unknown. The entry originates in a study of cytomegalovirus exposure and HLA in healthy donors. General study points: Reports credit the classifier with highly specific, highly sensitive diagnosis of cytomegalovirus status. Presence/absence analyses supposed approximately even sequencing depth among donors. For most TCR beta V segments, an earlier analysis put the productive rate at about 87% or about 30% of the time. Altogether, about 160 TCR beta chains were recorded as cytomegalovirus-associated.

The V and J ends lost 4 bases and 1 base, in that order; junction bases with no gene match: 4. CDR3 length: 15 residues. The germline CDR1 and CDR2 sequences are SGHTA and FQGNSA. Use of 60 Vbeta and 13 Jbeta primers characterized the PCR. TCRdb's table, derived via immunoSEQ multiplex PCR, lists solely in-frame clones and lacks some. The sample consists of about 120,000 clones, approximately 80% of them appearing once. This chain links TRBV7-2 with TRBJ2-5; 9 nucleotides align to TRBD2. Sample: PBMCs. This clonotype originated in a woman in her twenties or thirties in good health and CMV-seronegative. The CDR3 DNA follows: TGTGCCAGCAGCTCTGTAGCGGGAGCCCAAGAGACCCAGTACTTC. Protein product: CASSSVAGAQETQYF.